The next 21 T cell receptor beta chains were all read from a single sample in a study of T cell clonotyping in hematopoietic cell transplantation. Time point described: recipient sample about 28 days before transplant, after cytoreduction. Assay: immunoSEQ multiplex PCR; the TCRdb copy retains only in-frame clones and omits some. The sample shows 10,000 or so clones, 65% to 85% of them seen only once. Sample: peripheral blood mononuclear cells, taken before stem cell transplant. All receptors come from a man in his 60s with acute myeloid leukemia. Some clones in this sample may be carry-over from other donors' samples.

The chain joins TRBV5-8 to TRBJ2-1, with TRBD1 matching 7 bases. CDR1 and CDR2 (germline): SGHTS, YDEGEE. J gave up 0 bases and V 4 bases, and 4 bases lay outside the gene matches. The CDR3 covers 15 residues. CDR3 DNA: TGTGCCAGCAGCCCCGGACAGGACTCCTACAATGAGCAGTTCTTC. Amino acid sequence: CASSPGQDSYNEQFF.

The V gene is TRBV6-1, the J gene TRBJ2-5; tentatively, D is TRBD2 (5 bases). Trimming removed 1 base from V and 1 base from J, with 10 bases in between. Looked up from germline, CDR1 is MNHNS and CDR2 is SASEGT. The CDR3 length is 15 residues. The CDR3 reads CASSEELGSQETQYF. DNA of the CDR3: TGTGCCAGCAGTGAAGAGTTGGGGAGCCAAGAGACCCAGTACTTC.

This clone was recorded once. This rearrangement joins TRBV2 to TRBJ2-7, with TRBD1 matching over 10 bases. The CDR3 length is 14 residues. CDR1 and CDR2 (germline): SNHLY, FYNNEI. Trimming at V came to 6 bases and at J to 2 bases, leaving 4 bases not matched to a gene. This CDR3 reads CASRDRGLTYEQYF. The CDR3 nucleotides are TGTGCCAGCAGAGACAGGGGGCTAACCTACGAGCAGTACTTC.

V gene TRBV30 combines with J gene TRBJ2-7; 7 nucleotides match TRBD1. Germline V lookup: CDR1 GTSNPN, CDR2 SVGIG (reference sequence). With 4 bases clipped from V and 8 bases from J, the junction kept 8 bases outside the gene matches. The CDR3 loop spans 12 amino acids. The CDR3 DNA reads TGTGCCTGGATCCGGGACAGTGGGAAGCAGTACTTC. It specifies CAWIRDSGKQYF.

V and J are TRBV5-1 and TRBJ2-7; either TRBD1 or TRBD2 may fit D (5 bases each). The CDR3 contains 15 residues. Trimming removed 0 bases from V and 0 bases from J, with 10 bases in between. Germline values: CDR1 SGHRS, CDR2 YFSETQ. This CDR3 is CASSLVAGSSYEQYF. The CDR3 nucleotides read TGCGCCAGCAGCTTGGTTGCAGGGAGCTCCTACGAGCAGTACTTC.

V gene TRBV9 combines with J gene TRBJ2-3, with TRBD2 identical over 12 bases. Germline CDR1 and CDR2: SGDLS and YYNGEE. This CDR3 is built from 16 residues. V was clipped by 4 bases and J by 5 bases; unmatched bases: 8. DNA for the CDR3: TGTGCCAGCAGCAAATCTAGCGGGGGGGCAGGAGATACGCAGTATTTT. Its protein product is CASSKSSGGAGDTQYF.

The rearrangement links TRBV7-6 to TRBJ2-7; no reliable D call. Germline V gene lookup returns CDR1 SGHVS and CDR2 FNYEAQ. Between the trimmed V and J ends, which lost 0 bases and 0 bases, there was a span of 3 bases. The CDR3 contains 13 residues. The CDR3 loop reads CASSLAASYEQYF. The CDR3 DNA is TGTGCCAGCAGCTTAGCCGCCTCCTACGAGCAGTACTTC.

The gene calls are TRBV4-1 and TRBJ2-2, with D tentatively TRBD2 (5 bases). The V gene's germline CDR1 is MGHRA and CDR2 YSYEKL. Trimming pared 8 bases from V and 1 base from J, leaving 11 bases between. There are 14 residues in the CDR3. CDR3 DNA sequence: TGCGCCAGCCGTGGGAGCGGGAACACCGGGGAGCTGTTTTTT. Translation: CASRGSGNTGELFF.

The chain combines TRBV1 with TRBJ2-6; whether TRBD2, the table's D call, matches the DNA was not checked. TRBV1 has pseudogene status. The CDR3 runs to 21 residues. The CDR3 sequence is CTSSHRTSGSPFKSGANVLTF. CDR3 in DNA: TGCACCAGCAGCCATCGGACTAGCGGGAGTCCCTTCAAGTCTGGGGCCAACGTCCTGACTTTC.

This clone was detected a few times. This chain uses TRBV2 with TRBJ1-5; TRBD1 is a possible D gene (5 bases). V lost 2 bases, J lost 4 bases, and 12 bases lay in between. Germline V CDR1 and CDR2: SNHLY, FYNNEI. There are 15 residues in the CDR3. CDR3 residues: CASSEMQGENQPQHF. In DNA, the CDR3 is TGTGCCAGCAGTGAAATGCAGGGCGAGAATCAGCCCCAGCATTTT.

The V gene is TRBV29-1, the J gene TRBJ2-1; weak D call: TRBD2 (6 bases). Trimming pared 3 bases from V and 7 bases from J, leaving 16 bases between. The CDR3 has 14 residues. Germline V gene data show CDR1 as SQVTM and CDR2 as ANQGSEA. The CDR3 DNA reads TGCAGCGTTGAGGAGTGGGAGGTCAGGAATGAGCAGTTCTTC. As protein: CSVEEWEVRNEQFF.

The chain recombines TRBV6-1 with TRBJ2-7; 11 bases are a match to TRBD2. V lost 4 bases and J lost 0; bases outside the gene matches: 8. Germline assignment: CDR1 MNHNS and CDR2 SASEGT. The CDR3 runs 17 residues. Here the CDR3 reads CASSARRTSGSSYEQYF. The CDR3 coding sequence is TGTGCCAGCAGTGCACGCCGTACTAGCGGGAGCTCCTACGAGCAGTACTTC.

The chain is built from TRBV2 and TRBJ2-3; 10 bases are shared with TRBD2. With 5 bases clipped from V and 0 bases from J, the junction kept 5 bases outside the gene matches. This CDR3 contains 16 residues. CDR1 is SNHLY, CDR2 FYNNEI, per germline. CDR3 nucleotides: TGTGCCAGCAGTCGAAAGACTAGCGGGAGCACAGATACGCAGTATTTT. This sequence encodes CASSRKTSGSTDTQYF.

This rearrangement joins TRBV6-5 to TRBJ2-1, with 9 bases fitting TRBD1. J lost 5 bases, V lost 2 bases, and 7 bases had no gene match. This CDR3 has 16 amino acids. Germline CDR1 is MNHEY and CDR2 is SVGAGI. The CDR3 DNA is TGTGCCAGCAGTTACGACCTCCGGGACAGGGACAATGAGCAGTTCTTC. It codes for CASSYDLRDRDNEQFF.

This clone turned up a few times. The CDR3 DNA sequence: TGTGCCAGCAGTTTACAAACAGGGCCCACCGGGGAGCTGTTTTTT. It specifies CASSLQTGPTGELFF. This rearrangement joins TRBV7-3 to TRBJ2-2; the D gene is possibly TRBD1 (6 bases). This CDR3 region has 15 residues. The germline V gene has CDR1 SGHTA and CDR2 FQGTGA. V was shortened by 6 bases and J by 4 bases, with 15 bases between the two germline ends.

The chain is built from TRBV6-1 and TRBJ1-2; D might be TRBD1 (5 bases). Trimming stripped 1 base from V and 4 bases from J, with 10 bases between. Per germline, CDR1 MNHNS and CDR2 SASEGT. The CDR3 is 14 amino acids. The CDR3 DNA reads TGTGCCAGCAGTGAAGACCAGGGAACCTATGGCTACACCTTC. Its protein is CASSEDQGTYGYTF.

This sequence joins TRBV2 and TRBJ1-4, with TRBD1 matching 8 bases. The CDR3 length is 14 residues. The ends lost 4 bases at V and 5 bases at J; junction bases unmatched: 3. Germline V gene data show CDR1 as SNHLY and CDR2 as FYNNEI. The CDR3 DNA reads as TGTGCCAGCAGTGTGCGACAGGGGAATGAAAAACTGTTTTTT. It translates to CASSVRQGNEKLFF.

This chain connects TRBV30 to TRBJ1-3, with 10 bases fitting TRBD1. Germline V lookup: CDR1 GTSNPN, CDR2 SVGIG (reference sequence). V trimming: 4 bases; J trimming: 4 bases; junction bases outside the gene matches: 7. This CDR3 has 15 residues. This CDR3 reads CAWTPGQGTGNTIYF. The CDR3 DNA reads TGTGCCTGGACCCCGGGACAGGGGACAGGAAACACCATATATTTT.

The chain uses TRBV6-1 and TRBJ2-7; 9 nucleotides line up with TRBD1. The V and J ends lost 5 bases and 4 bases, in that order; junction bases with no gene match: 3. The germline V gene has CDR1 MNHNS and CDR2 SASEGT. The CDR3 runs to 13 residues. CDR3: CASSRDREYEQYF. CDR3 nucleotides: TGTGCCAGCAGTAGGGACAGGGAATACGAGCAGTACTTC.

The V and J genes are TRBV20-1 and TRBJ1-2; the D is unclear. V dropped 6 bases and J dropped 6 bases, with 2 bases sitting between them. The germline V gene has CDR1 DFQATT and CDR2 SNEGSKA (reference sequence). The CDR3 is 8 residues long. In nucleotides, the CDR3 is TGCAGTGCAAATGGCTACACCTTC. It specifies CSANGYTF.

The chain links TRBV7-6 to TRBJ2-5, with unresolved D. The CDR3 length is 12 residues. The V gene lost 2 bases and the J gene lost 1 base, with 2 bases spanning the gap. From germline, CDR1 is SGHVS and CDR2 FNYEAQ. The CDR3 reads CASSLPQETQYF. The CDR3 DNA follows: TGTGCCAGCAGCTTACCCCAAGAGACCCAGTACTTC.